These 5 T cell receptor beta chains originate from one sample sequenced in a study of identical twins. In TCRdb, the 5' RACE reads were re-called with MiXCR into one record per CDR3 protein. The table has about 890,000 distinct CDR3 sequences, around 12% seen once. These sequences were also reported in another study, on yellow fever vaccine responses in identical twins.

The sequenced material came from PBMCs. The receptors shown here come from a woman aged 18 to 35 in good health.

The chain recombines TRBV5-1 with TRBJ2-1; weak D call: TRBD2 (6 bases). The CDR3 is 13 residues long. The germline gives CDR1 SGHRS, CDR2 YFSETQ. Trimming left V 3 bases short and J 5 bases short, with 9 bases between. The CDR3 coding sequence is TGCGCCAGCAGCTGGGGCGGGAACAATGAGCAGTTCTTC. This sequence encodes CASSWGGNNEQFF.

In this sample, this clonotype turned up a few times. This sequence joins TRBV10-3 and TRBJ1-2, with a tentative D call TRBD1 (5 bases). CDR1 is ENHRY, CDR2 SYGVKD, per germline. V lost 4 bases and J 2 bases, leaving 17 bases between the germline ends. There are 16 residues in the CDR3. The CDR3 DNA reads TGTGCCATCAGTGCGTTGGTGCAGGGACCAAACTATGGCTACACCTTC. Its protein product is CAISALVQGPNYGYTF.

To note about this clonotype: One junction end disagrees with the germline gene, perhaps due to a read error. The rearrangement uses TRBV2 and TRBJ1-3, with a weak D call TRBD1 (6 bases). CDR3 length: 15 residues. CDR1 and CDR2 (germline): SNHLY, FYNNEI. The CDR3 protein is CASQKDRNSENTIYF. The CDR3, as DNA: TGTGCCAGCCAGAAGGACAGAAACTCTGAAAACACCATATATTTT.

The J gene is TRBJ2-7, the V gene TRBV5-6, with 7 nucleotides matching TRBD2. The CDR3 runs 15 residues. V gave up 4 bases and J gave up 3 bases; unmatched junction bases: 10. Germline assignment: CDR1 SGHDT and CDR2 YYEEEE. CDR3 residues: CASSATTPGGYEQYV. The CDR3 DNA follows: TGTGCCAGCAGCGCCACCACCCCGGGGGGCTACGAGCAGTACGTC.

CDR3 protein: CASKRREKLFF. The DNA of the CDR3 is TGTGCCAGCAAGAGAAGAGAAAAACTGTTTTTT. This chain links TRBV2 with TRBJ1-4; D remains unclear. V lost 7 bases to trimming and J lost 8 bases, with 8 bases between them. Germline CDR1 SNHLY, CDR2 FYNNEI. The CDR3 is made up of 11 amino acids.